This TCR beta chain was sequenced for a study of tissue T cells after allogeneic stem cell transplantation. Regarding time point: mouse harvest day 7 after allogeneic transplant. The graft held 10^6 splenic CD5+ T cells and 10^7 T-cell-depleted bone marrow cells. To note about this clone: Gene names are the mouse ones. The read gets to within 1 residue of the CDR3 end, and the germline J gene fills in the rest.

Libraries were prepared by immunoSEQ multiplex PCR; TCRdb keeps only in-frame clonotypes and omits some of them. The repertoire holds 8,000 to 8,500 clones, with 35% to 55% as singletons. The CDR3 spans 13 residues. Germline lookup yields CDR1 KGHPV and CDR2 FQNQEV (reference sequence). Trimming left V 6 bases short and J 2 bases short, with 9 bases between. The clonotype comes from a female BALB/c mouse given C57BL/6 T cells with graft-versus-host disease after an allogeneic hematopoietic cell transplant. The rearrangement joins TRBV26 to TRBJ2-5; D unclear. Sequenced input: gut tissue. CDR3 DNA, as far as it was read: TGTGCCAGCAGCCGACAACTCCAAGACACCCAGTAC. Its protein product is CASSRQLQDTQY. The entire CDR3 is CASSRQLQDTQYF.